This TCR beta chain was recovered during a study of response to subunit inactivated influenza vaccine. Study-wide points: Authors suggested few new T cells are recruited by each seasonal influenza vaccination.

Remarks on this clonotype: What it binds is unknown.

TCRdb called the RT-PCR reads again in MiXCR, with one record for every CDR3 protein. The table has 430,000 or so distinct CDR3 sequences, 10% to 11% seen once. This CDR3 has 15 residues. Germline assignment: CDR1 MNHEY and CDR2 SMNVEV (reference sequence). Trimming cost V 4 bases and J 7 bases; bases outside gene matches: 11. The material sequenced was PBMCs from blood, taken more than 35 days after vaccination. J is TRBJ1-2 and V is TRBV27; the match to TRBD1 covers 8 bases. This receptor was identified in a man over 45 who received an inactivated influenza vaccine. CDR3: CASSYTGTGVSGYTF. The CDR3 nucleotides are TGTGCCAGCAGTTACACCGGGACAGGCGTTTCTGGCTACACCTTC.